Listed here are 18 T cell receptor beta chains from one sample, sequenced in a study of blood T cells in healthy people across ages. Using a J-beta primer mix together with a sample-barcoded 5' primer, a second PCR was run for roughly 6 to 12 cycles. MiXCR, applied by TCRdb to the 5' RACE reads, yields one record per CDR3 protein. The sample has around 2 million distinct CDR3 sequences; about 39% are singletons. Sequences were obtained from blood. These TCRs come from a human donor in good health.

As DNA, the CDR3 is TGCGCCAGCAGCCAGCCCTCGGGGACTGAAGCTTTCTTT. This translates into CASSQPSGTEAFF. This chain joins TRBV4-1 and TRBJ1-1; no definite D call. This CDR3 is 13 amino acids long. Germline V gene data show CDR1 as MGHRA and CDR2 as YSYEKL. V gave up 3 bases and J gave up 5 bases, with 10 bases separating them.

The rearrangement uses TRBV28 and TRBJ2-7; TRBD1 might be the D (6 bases). CDR3 length: 16 amino acids. Germline lookup yields CDR1 MDHEN and CDR2 SYDVKM. With 5 bases removed from V and 0 bases from J, the gap between germline ends came to 17 bases. CDR3 loop: CASSPIRGHSSYEQYF. In nucleotides, the CDR3 is TGTGCCAGCAGTCCCATTCGGGGACATTCCTCCTACGAGCAGTACTTC.

The count of this clonotype is one. V and J are TRBV2 and TRBJ1-1; D is undetermined. The germline V gene encodes CDR1 SNHLY and CDR2 FYNNEI. V was clipped by 4 bases and J by 8 bases, with 8 bases between them. The CDR3 runs 11 residues. The CDR3 DNA reads as TGTGCCAGCAGTGGGAAGGCGGAAGCTTTCTTT. Residues: CASSGKAEAFF. Combining the CDR3 with reference TRBV2 and TRBJ1-1 gives the whole variable domain EPEVTQTPSHQVTQMGQEVILRCVPISNHLYFYWYRQILGQKVEFLVSFYNNEISEKSEIFDDQFSVERPDGSNFTLKIRSTKLEDSAMYFCASSGKAEAFFGQGTRLTVV.

The V and J genes are TRBV6-2 or TRBV6-3 and TRBJ1-5; D unresolved. CDR3 length equals 13 residues. V lost 2 bases and J lost 6, with 8 bases in between. Per germline, CDR1 MNHEY and CDR2 SVGEGT. The CDR3 loop reads CASSYSRIQPQHF. The DNA of the CDR3 is TGTGCCAGCAGTTACAGCCGGATTCAGCCCCAGCATTTT.

V is TRBV7-2 and J is TRBJ1-5, with 9 bases aligning to TRBD1. V trimming: 0 bases; J trimming: 9 bases; junction bases outside the gene matches: 12. The CDR3 spans 17 residues. Germline CDR1 SGHTA, CDR2 FQGNSA. The CDR3 nucleotides read TGTGCCAGCAGCTTAGCGGCCGGGACAGGGCCACCCTGGCCCCAGCATTTT. As protein: CASSLAAGTGPPWPQHF.

This clonotype was observed a single time. The chain employs TRBV7-3 and TRBJ1-5; D gene unclear. Trimming stripped 4 bases from V and 9 bases from J, with 19 bases between. Germline V gene data show CDR1 as SGHTA and CDR2 as FQGTGA. CDR3 length equals 15 residues. CDR3 residues: CASSSDGRGGLPQHF. CDR3 bases: TGTGCCAGCAGCTCAGACGGACGCGGCGGTCTGCCCCAGCATTTT.

This chain connects TRBV7-2 to TRBJ1-2; D is undetermined. Germline CDR1 is SGHTA and CDR2 is FQGNSA. The CDR3 has 15 amino acids. V gave up 1 base and J gave up 3 bases, with 12 bases separating them. The CDR3: CASSLGGPTDYGYTF. CDR3 nucleotide sequence: TGTGCCAGCAGCTTAGGTGGGCCGACTGACTATGGCTACACCTTC.

This clonotype has more than one count but fewer than ten. The V call is TRBV6-5, the J call TRBJ2-3; D could derive from TRBD1 or TRBD2 (5 bases each). The CDR3 runs 15 residues. Trimming took off 0 bases at V and 3 bases at J, with 10 bases between the two ends. Germline loops: CDR1 MNHEY, CDR2 SVGAGI. CDR3 in amino acids: CASSYSFWGTDTQYF. In DNA, the CDR3 is TGTGCCAGCAGTTACTCGTTCTGGGGGACAGATACGCAGTATTTT.

The table lists this clonotype with a count of one. This chain joins TRBV5-6 and TRBJ1-1; D gene uncertain. The CDR3 consists of 17 residues. Germline V lookup: CDR1 SGHDT, CDR2 YYEEEE. Trimming stripped 4 bases from V and 1 base from J, with 20 bases between. The DNA for the CDR3 is TGTGCCAGCAGCATACAGACGGACGCAATGTGGAACACTGAAGCTTTCTTT. Its translation: CASSIQTDAMWNTEAFF.

V and J are TRBV20-1 and TRBJ2-5; D is possibly TRBD2 (5 bases). The DNA end is a closer match to TRBJ2-1, so the J assignment may be wrong. This CDR3 is built from 13 residues. CDR1 is DFQATT and CDR2 is SNEGSKA in the germline V gene (reference sequence). The CDR3 is CSARGENQETQFF. The CDR3 DNA follows: TGCAGTGCTAGGGGAGAGAACCAAGAGACCCAGTTCTTC.

This clonotype was detected only once. The chain employs TRBV9 and TRBJ2-5; D is perhaps TRBD2 (6 bases). Trimming removed 0 bases from V and 0 bases from J, with 15 bases in between. The length of the CDR3 is 17 residues. From germline, CDR1 is SGDLS and CDR2 YYNGEE. The CDR3 loop reads CASSVGWGGAYQETQYF. CDR3 nucleotide sequence: TGTGCCAGCAGCGTAGGGTGGGGCGGGGCGTACCAAGAGACCCAGTACTTC.

This clonotype appeared a few times. The chain is built from TRBV10-3 and TRBJ2-7, with a weak D call TRBD1 (6 bases). Per germline, CDR1 ENHRY and CDR2 SYGVKD. This CDR3 has 15 residues. The germline V and J ends were trimmed by 6 bases and 4 bases, with 19 bases remaining between them. CDR3 residues: CAIRPDNRADYEQYF. The CDR3 DNA is TGTGCCATCAGGCCAGACAACAGGGCTGATTACGAGCAGTACTTC.

J is TRBJ1-5 and V is TRBV2, with D unresolved. The CDR3 runs to 13 residues. V shed 4 bases and J shed 4 bases, with 8 bases lying between them. Germline V lookup: CDR1 SNHLY, CDR2 FYNNEI. CDR3 residues: CASSVVRNQPQHF. In DNA form, the CDR3 reads TGTGCCAGCAGTGTGGTGAGAAATCAGCCCCAGCATTTT.

This sequence joins TRBV20-1 and TRBJ2-4; a weak D match, TRBD1 (5 bases). The V and J ends lost 3 bases and 9 bases respectively, with 18 bases between them. CDR1 and CDR2 from the germline V gene are DFQATT and SNEGSKA (reference sequence). The CDR3 extends over 14 amino acids. The CDR3 nucleotides read TGCAGTGCTAGGGTTGGGCAGGGAAGTGGCATTCAGTACTTC. This gives the protein CSARVGQGSGIQYF.

The V gene is TRBV7-2, the J gene TRBJ1-2; TRBD1 matches 8 bases. Germline V lookup: CDR1 SGHTA, CDR2 FQGNSA. CDR3 length equals 15 residues. With 1 base clipped from V and 5 bases from J, the junction kept 6 bases outside the gene matches. CDR3: CASSLVTGEAYGYTF. The CDR3 DNA follows: TGTGCCAGCAGCTTAGTGACAGGGGAGGCGTATGGCTACACCTTC.

The sample holds a few counts of this clonotype. The V and J genes are TRBV9 and TRBJ1-2; D is perhaps TRBD1 (6 bases). This CDR3 has 15 residues. The germline gives CDR1 SGDLS, CDR2 YYNGEE. The V and J ends lost 1 base and 3 bases respectively, with 13 bases between them. The CDR3 loop reads CASSVHNRDHYGYTF. CDR3 nucleotide sequence: TGTGCCAGCAGCGTACATAACAGGGATCACTATGGCTACACCTTC.

The CDR3 bases are TGCAGTGCTAGAGATTCCGGACTAGACTCCTACGAGCAGTACTTC. Amino acid sequence: CSARDSGLDSYEQYF. This chain connects TRBV20-1 to TRBJ2-7, with 7 nucleotides matching TRBD2. The CDR3 spans 15 residues. The germline V gene has CDR1 DFQATT and CDR2 SNEGSKA (reference sequence). Trimming removed 0 bases from V and 0 bases from J; junction bases left unmatched: 5.

The chain employs TRBV4-2 and TRBJ2-3; TRBD2 aligns across 7 bases. The CDR3 length is 14 residues. V was clipped by 1 base and J by 6 bases; unmatched bases: 4. CDR1 and CDR2 (germline): LGHNA, YNFKEQ. The CDR3 sequence: CASSQALAVDTQYF. CDR3 nucleotides: TGTGCCAGCAGCCAAGCCCTAGCGGTCGATACGCAGTATTTT.